The clone carrying this T cell receptor beta chain was picked up many times. This sample is part of a study of shared clonotypes between healthy human individuals. Sequencing used immunoSEQ multiplex PCR; TCRdb keeps in-frame clones, though not all of them. The table lists around 200,000 clones, over 50% of them singletons, with 10% in the top ten. The CDR3 totals 13 residues. Germline values: CDR1 SGHRS, CDR2 YFSETQ. Deletions cut 0 bases from V and 7 bases from J, with 11 bases between. Sequenced: memory CD4+ T cells sorted from blood. Specified subset: CD45RA-negative fraction. This clonotype was sampled from a man in his thirties or forties in good health. This sequence joins TRBV5-1 and TRBJ2-7; maybe TRBD1 (6 bases). The CDR3 here is CASSLVTGYEQYF. The CDR3 region has the DNA TGCGCCAGCAGCTTGGTTACAGGGTATGAGCAGTACTTC.